The 5 T cell receptor beta chains below come from one sample, sequenced in a study of a mutant IDH1 vaccine in newly diagnosed glioma. Time point indicated: week 35, safety follow-up. Vaccination comprised doses that each held 300 ug of mutant IDH1 20-mer peptide, plus topical imiquimod. Their cognate antigens are unknown. The table came from immunoSEQ multiplex PCR; TCRdb's copy has only in-frame clones and leaves some out. The table includes tens of thousands of clones, 70% to 90% detected once. The starting material was PBMCs, obtained from a glioma patient whose treatment included an IDH1 peptide vaccine. Receptor source: a woman in her 40s with glioma.

This chain joins TRBV18 and TRBJ1-1, with TRBD1 as a possible D gene (5 bases). In germline, CDR1 is KGHSH, CDR2 LQKENI. CDR3 length: 14 residues. Trimming removed 3 bases from V and 1 base from J, with 9 bases in between. The CDR3 loop is CASSPWGGNTEAFF. The CDR3 DNA reads as TGTGCCAGCTCACCTTGGGGGGGGAACACTGAAGCTTTCTTT.

The chain couples TRBV5-1 to TRBJ2-7, with 9 bases identical to TRBD1. V shed 0 bases, J shed 2 bases, and the junction held 3 bases outside the gene matches. The V gene's germline CDR1 is SGHRS and CDR2 YFSETQ. This CDR3 is 15 amino acids long. Here the CDR3 reads CASSLDGQGPYEQYF. CDR3 DNA sequence: TGCGCCAGCAGCTTGGATGGACAGGGGCCCTACGAGCAGTACTTC. Supplemented by reference TRBV5-1 and TRBJ2-7, the full variable domain reads KAGVTQTPRYLIKTRGQQVTLSCSPISGHRSVSWYQQTPGQGLQFLFEYFSETQRNKGNFPGRFSGRQFSNSRSEMNVSTLELGDSALYLCASSLDGQGPYEQYFGPGTRLTVT.

This clone is medium-sized within its sample. J is TRBJ1-3 and V is TRBV2, with D tentatively TRBD1 (5 bases). Deletions cut 6 bases from V and 0 bases from J, with 12 bases between. This CDR3 is built from 15 residues. The germline V gene encodes CDR1 SNHLY and CDR2 FYNNEI. CDR3 bases: TGTGCCAGCAGGGAGGACACTAGCTCTGGAAACACCATATATTTT. This translates into CASREDTSSGNTIYF.

The chain has TRBV10-3 and TRBJ1-1; D is undetermined. This CDR3 comprises 13 residues. V was trimmed by 7 bases and J by 1 base, leaving 10 bases between them. CDR1 ENHRY and CDR2 SYGVKD come from the germline V gene. The CDR3 loop reads CAIKGNANTEAFF. The CDR3 nucleotides are TGTGCCATCAAGGGAAATGCGAACACTGAAGCTTTCTTT.

This chain uses TRBV5-4 with TRBJ2-5; D is ambiguous. V was clipped by 2 bases and J by 1 base, with 6 bases between them. The CDR3 spans 13 residues. Germline assignment: CDR1 SGHNT and CDR2 YYREEE (reference sequence). The CDR3 bases are TGTGCCAGCAGCTTTGCCGGCCAAGAGACCCAGTACTTC. The encoded protein is CASSFAGQETQYF.